The 12 T cell receptor beta chains below were found in one sample sequenced in a study of memory B cells and T cells in multiple sclerosis. TCRdb's table, derived via immunoSEQ multiplex PCR, lists solely in-frame clones and lacks some. Of approximately 32,000 clones in the sample, 86% were seen once. Antigen specificity for these receptors is unknown. Separate sequencing covered autoproliferating (CFSE-dim) and non-proliferating (CFSE-high) T cells from stimulus-free culture. Cultures began with roughly 5x10^7 CFSE-labeled PBMCs, unstimulated for 6 to 7 days, with replicate wells pooled. Sequenced sample: PBMCs from blood kept in culture. The receptor source for this set is a human donor with multiple sclerosis.

J is TRBJ1-6 and V is TRBV19; D remains unclear. In germline, CDR1 is LNHDA, CDR2 SQIVND (reference sequence). The CDR3 totals 13 residues. V dropped 6 bases and J dropped 2 bases, with 5 bases sitting between them. CDR3: CASREAYNSPLHF. The CDR3, as DNA: TGTGCCAGTAGAGAAGCCTATAATTCACCCCTCCACTTT. The whole variable domain, filled in from reference TRBV19 and TRBJ1-6, reads DGGITQSPKYLFRKEGQNVTLSCEQNLNHDAMYWYRQDPGQGLRLIYYSQIVNDFQKGDIAEGYSVSREKKESFPLTVTSAQKNPTAFYLCASREAYNSPLHFGNGTRLTVT.

The chain links TRBV27 to TRBJ2-7; D remains ambiguous. The V gene lost 5 bases and the J gene lost 6 bases, with 11 bases spanning the gap. The CDR3 consists of 12 residues. The V gene's germline CDR1 is MNHEY and CDR2 SMNVEV (reference sequence). DNA of the CDR3: TGTGCCAGCAGTCAGCTAGGAACCGAGCAGTACTTC. Translated, it gives CASSQLGTEQYF.

The J gene is TRBJ2-1, the V gene TRBV7-2, with no clear D. The germline CDR1 and CDR2 sequences are SGHTA and FQGNSA. Trimming took off 1 base at V and 3 bases at J, with 4 bases between the two ends. CDR3 length: 13 amino acids. As DNA, the CDR3 is TGTGCCAGCAGCTTAGTGGGCTACAATGAGCAGTTCTTC. It encodes CASSLVGYNEQFF.

This clone was seen once. This rearrangement joins TRBV2 to TRBJ1-3, with D maybe TRBD1 (5 bases). The V end lost 2 bases, the J end lost 0 bases, and 11 bases lay between the germline ends. The CDR3 sequence is 16 residues long. Germline V gene sequence: CDR1 SNHLY, CDR2 FYNNEI. CDR3 protein: CASSERGRNSGNTIYF. CDR3 bases: TGTGCCAGCAGTGAAAGGGGACGCAACTCTGGAAACACCATATATTTT. The full variable domain, with the rest looked up from reference TRBV2 and TRBJ1-3, is EPEVTQTPSHQVTQMGQEVILRCVPISNHLYFYWYRQILGQKVEFLVSFYNNEISEKSEIFDDQFSVERPDGSNFTLKIRSTKLEDSAMYFCASSERGRNSGNTIYFGEGSWLTVV.

The V and J genes are TRBV6-1 and TRBJ2-5; D is ambiguous. Trimming took off 1 base at V and 9 bases at J, with 9 bases between the two ends. The CDR3 sequence is 12 residues long. The germline V gene has CDR1 MNHNS and CDR2 SASEGT. Here the CDR3 DNA reads TGTGCCAGCAGTGAAGTGAGGCCGGCCCAGTACTTC. It yields the protein CASSEVRPAQYF.

V gene TRBV5-1 combines with J gene TRBJ1-1, with D possibly TRBD1 on 5 matching bases. Germline assignment: CDR1 SGHRS and CDR2 YFSETQ. V was pared by 2 bases and J by 4 bases, with 12 bases between. The CDR3 extends over 14 amino acids. The CDR3 DNA sequence: TGCGCCAGCAGCTTAAACGGGGCTTTCACTGAAGCTTTCTTT. Protein sequence: CASSLNGAFTEAFF.

V gene TRBV7-8 combines with J gene TRBJ1-2, with D tentatively TRBD1 (5 bases). Germline-derived CDR1 and CDR2 are SGHVS and FQNEAQ. Trimming took off 1 base at V and 4 bases at J, with 10 bases between the two ends. This CDR3 spans 14 amino acids. DNA for the CDR3: TGTGCCAGCAGCTTAGGCAGGGCTTCCTATGGCTACACCTTC. This translates into CASSLGRASYGYTF.

The chain employs TRBV6-1 and TRBJ2-5; 13 bases agree with TRBD2. Germline-derived CDR1 and CDR2 are MNHNS and SASEGT. The ends lost 2 bases at V and 1 base at J; junction bases unmatched: 16. The CDR3 has 21 amino acids. DNA of the CDR3: TGTGCCAGCAGTGAAAGAAAACAACCGGGACTAGCGGGGACTCTCCAAGAGACCCAGTACTTC. Its protein product is CASSERKQPGLAGTLQETQYF.

The gene calls are TRBV28 and TRBJ2-7; the match to TRBD1 covers 8 bases. The CDR3 has 12 amino acids. J lost 6 bases, V lost 2 bases, and 0 bases had no gene match. CDR1 and CDR2 from the germline V gene are MDHEN and SYDVKM. CDR3 residues: CASSLDRGEQYF. The CDR3, as DNA: TGTGCCAGCAGTTTAGACAGGGGCGAGCAGTACTTC.

The chain is built from TRBV2 and TRBJ1-2; 9 nucleotides match TRBD1. Per the germline V gene, CDR1 is SNHLY and CDR2 is FYNNEI. After removal of 9 bases from V and 2 bases from J, the junction contained 10 bases not matched to a gene. This CDR3 spans 15 amino acids. CDR3 sequence: CASFFGQGWNYGYTF. CDR3 DNA: TGTGCCAGTTTTTTCGGACAGGGGTGGAACTATGGCTACACCTTC. Combining the CDR3 with reference TRBV2 and TRBJ1-2 gives the whole variable domain EPEVTQTPSHQVTQMGQEVILRCVPISNHLYFYWYRQILGQKVEFLVSFYNNEISEKSEIFDDQFSVERPDGSNFTLKIRSTKLEDSAMYFCASFFGQGWNYGYTFGSGTRLTVV.

This rearrangement joins TRBV2 to TRBJ2-5, with unresolved D. There are 14 residues in the CDR3. Germline assignment: CDR1 SNHLY and CDR2 FYNNEI. Trimming took 7 bases from V and 0 from J, leaving 12 bases between them. The CDR3 DNA follows: TGTGCCAGCATCGGTAGTGAACACCAAGAGACCCAGTACTTC. Protein product: CASIGSEHQETQYF.

The V and J genes are TRBV7-6 and TRBJ2-1, with 9 nucleotides matching TRBD2. With V trimmed by 2 bases and J by 7 bases, 9 bases remained unmatched. The CDR3 contains 16 residues. Germline-derived CDR1 and CDR2 are SGHVS and FNYEAQ. CDR3 sequence reads: CASSLNAASGANEQFF. The CDR3 DNA sequence: TGTGCCAGCAGCTTAAATGCGGCTAGCGGGGCGAATGAGCAGTTCTTC.